This record covers a single T cell receptor beta chain. Its antigen remains unidentified. This sample was taken from a study of blood T cells in healthy people across ages. The length of the CDR3 is 16 residues. With 3 bases clipped from V and 5 bases from J, the junction kept 10 bases outside the gene matches. CDR1 is SGDLS and CDR2 is YYNGEE in the germline V gene. A second PCR, run for about 6 to 11 cycles, used a sample-barcoded 5' primer plus a J-beta primer mix. Through a template-switch adaptor with 12 random nucleotides, each cDNA molecule received a tag. TCRdb re-analysed the 5' RACE reads in MiXCR, keeping a single row per CDR3 protein. The table includes some 1.5 million distinct CDR3 sequences, roughly 30% detected once. Findings of the study overall: Shifts in expanded clonotypes may have been confounded by donor CMV status, which was unknown. Higher diversity and more naive CD4+ cells were features of long-lived donors, compared to aged donors.

Donation came from healthy Caucasian individuals in Russia who were aged roughly 6 to 95. The chain combines TRBV9 with TRBJ2-5; 10 bases match TRBD1. The sample taken for sequencing was blood. This clonotype was sampled from a woman aged 30 to 39 in good health. DNA for the CDR3: TGTGCCAGCAGCGAGGAGGACAGGGGGTTCGGGGAGACCCAGTACTTC. Protein: CASSEEDRGFGETQYF.